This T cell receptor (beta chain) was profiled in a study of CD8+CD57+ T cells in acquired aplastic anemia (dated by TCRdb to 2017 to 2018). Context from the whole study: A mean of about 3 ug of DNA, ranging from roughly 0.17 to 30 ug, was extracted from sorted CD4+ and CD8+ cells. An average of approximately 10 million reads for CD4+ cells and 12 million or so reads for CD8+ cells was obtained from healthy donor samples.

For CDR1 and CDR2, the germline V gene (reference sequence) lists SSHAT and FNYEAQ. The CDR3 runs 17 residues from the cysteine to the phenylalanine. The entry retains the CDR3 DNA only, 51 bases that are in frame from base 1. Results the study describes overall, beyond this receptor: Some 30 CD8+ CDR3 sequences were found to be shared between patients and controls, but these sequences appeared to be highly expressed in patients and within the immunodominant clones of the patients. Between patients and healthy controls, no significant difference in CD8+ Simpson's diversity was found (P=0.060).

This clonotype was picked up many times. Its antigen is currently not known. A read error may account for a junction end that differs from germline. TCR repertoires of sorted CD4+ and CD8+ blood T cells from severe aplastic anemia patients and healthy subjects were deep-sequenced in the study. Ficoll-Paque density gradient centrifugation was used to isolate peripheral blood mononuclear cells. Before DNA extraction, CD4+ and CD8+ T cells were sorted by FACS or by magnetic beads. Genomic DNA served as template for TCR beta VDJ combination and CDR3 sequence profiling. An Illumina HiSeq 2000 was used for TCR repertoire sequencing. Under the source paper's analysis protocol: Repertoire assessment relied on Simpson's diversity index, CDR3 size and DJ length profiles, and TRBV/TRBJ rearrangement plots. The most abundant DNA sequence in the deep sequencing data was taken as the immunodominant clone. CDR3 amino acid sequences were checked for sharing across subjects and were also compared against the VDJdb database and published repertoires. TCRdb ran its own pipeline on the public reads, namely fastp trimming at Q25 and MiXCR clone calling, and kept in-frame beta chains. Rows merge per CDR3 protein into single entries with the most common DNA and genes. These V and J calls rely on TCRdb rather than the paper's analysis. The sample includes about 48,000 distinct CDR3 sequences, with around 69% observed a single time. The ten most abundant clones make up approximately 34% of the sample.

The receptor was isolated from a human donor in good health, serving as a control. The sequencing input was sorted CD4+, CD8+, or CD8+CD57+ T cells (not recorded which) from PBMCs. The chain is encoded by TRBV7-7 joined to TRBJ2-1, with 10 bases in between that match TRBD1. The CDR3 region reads CASSPTGGLASYNEQFF. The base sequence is TGTGCTAGCAGCCCGACAGGGGGCCTCGCCTCCTACAATGAGCAGTTCTTC.